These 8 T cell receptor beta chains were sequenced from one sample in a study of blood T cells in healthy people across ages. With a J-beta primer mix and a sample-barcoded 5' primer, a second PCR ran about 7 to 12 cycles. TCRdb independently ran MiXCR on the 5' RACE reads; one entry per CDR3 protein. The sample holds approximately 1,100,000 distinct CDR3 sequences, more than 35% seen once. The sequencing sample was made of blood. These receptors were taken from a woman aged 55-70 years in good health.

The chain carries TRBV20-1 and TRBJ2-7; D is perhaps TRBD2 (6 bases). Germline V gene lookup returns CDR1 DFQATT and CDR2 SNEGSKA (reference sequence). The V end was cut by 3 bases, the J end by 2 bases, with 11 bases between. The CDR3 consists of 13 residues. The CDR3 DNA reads TGCAGTGCTAGCGGGCGGGACCCCTACGAGCAGTACTTC. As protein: CSASGRDPYEQYF.

The CDR3 sequence: CAEGPVHNEQFF. The CDR3 coding sequence is TGTGCGGAGGGACCGGTCCACAATGAGCAGTTCTTC. V is TRBV2 and J is TRBJ2-1, with a possible D match to TRBD2 (6 bases). CDR1 is SNHLY and CDR2 is FYNNEI in the germline V gene. The CDR3 sequence is 12 residues long.

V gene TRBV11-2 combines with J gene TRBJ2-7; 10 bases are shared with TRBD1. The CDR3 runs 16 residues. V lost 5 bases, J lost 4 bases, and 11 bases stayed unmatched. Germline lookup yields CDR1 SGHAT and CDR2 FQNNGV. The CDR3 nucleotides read TGTGCCAGCAGCCAATTTGGACAGGGGGACCTATACGAGCAGTACTTC. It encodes CASSQFGQGDLYEQYF.

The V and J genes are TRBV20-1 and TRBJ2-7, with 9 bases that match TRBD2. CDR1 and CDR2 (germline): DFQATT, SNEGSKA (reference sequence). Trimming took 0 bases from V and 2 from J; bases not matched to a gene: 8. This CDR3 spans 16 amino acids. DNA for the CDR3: TGCAGTGCTAGAGATAATGGAGGCGGGAGGGCCTACGAGCAGTACTTC. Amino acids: CSARDNGGGRAYEQYF.

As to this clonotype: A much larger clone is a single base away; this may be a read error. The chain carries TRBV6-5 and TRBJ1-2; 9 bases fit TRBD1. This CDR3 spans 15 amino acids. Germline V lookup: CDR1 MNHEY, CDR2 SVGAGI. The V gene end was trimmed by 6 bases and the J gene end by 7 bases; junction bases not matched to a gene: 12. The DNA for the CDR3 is TGTGCCAGCAGACTCCAGACAGGGGGGAATTGTGGCTACACCTTC. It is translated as CASRLQTGGNCGYTF.

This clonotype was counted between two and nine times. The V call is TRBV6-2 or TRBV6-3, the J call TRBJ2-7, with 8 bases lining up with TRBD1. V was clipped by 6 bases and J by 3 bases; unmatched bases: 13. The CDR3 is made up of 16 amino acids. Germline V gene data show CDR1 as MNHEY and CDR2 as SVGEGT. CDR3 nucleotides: TGTGCCAGCAGCCACCAACCACGGGACAGGAGCTACGAGCAGTACTTC. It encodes CASSHQPRDRSYEQYF.

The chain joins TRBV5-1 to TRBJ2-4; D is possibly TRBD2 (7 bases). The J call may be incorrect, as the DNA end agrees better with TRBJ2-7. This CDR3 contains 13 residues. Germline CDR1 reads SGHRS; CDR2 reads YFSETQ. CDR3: CASSGGGDYEQYF. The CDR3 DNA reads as TGCGCCAGCAGCGGAGGGGGGGACTACGAGCAGTACTTC.

In DNA form, the CDR3 reads TGTGCCAGCGGTGAACAGGGGCATGGCTACACCTTC. The encoded protein is CASGEQGHGYTF. The J gene is TRBJ1-2, the V gene TRBV6-5; 7 nucleotides agree with TRBD1. J gave up 6 bases and V 8 bases, and 6 bases lay outside the gene matches. This CDR3 comprises 12 residues. The V gene's germline CDR1 is MNHEY and CDR2 SVGAGI.